The rows below give T cell receptor beta chains drawn from one sample of a study of blood T cell repertoires in COVID-19. Sequenced by immunoSEQ multiplex PCR; TCRdb stores in-frame clones only, minus some. Of more than 300,000 clones listed, 90% were seen once; the top ten hold about 4%. Sequenced material: PBMCs or T cells enriched from blood (not recorded which). The receptors were sampled from a woman aged 25 to 39 who had been exposed to COVID-19. CDR3s include the opening cysteine and the closing phenylalanine or tryptophan. Clone size, where shown, is once, few, many, or a class for clones that have expanded.

TRBV5-8	TRBJ2-1	-	CASSLTDPYNEQFF
TRBV3-1/TRBV3-2	TRBJ1-2	-	CASSHLGQGGGYTF
TRBV14	TRBJ2-1	-	CASSKAIAGGLNEQFF
TRBV7-3	TRBJ1-1	-	CASSLNPISGQGGTNTEAFF
TRBV6-1	TRBJ1-1	-	CASSEIQGWNTEAFF
TRBV7-2	TRBJ1-1	-	CASSLAGMGRGRHERWNTEAFF
TRBV19	TRBJ2-2	-	CASSISRGAGELFF
TRBV19	TRBJ1-5	-	CASSPIQGVKGQPQHF
TRBV7-3	TRBJ2-2	few	CASSLRARSNTGELFF
TRBV11-2	TRBJ2-7	-	CASSAGTGGYEQYF
TRBV14	TRBJ2-5	-	CASSQTFGMRGETQYF
TRBV28	TRBJ1-5	few	CASSFGGSGIQPQHF
TRBV15	TRBJ2-2	-	CATSRDYSQGTGELFF
TRBV18	TRBJ1-1	once	CASSPFRDSKDEAFF
TRBV6-6	TRBJ2-3	-	CASTRDLVSDTQYF
TRBV5-1	TRBJ2-3	-	CASSLEDVLAGGDTQYF
TRBV5-1	TRBJ2-2	once	CASSRTSGANTGELFF
TRBV12-3/TRBV12-4	TRBJ2-1	-	CASRKQGNEQFF
TRBV7-9	TRBJ1-4	-	CASSPGGGLYEKLFF
TRBV3-1/TRBV3-2	TRBJ2-7	-	CASSQARTGSSYEQYF
TRBV19	TRBJ2-5	few	CASSRFSSERGETQYF
TRBV18	TRBJ2-3	-	CASSPKRAGVLTDTQYF
TRBV2	TRBJ2-1	many	CASSDVGLISNEQFF
TRBV6-5	TRBJ1-6	-	CASSLLQGDSPLHF
TRBV4-2	TRBJ2-3	-	CASSQDLLQGLSTDTQYF
TRBV3-1/TRBV3-2	TRBJ2-7	-	CASSGGTGGRAYEQYF
TRBV12-3/TRBV12-4	TRBJ1-3	-	CASSLELGNTIYF
TRBV19	TRBJ1-5	-	CASSNGQGVGQPQHF
TRBV5-1	TRBJ1-3	-	CASSFEDYGNTIYF
TRBV7-2	TRBJ1-1	-	CASSAHRGGVAEAFF
TRBV5-6	TRBJ2-5	-	CASSLLRVQEETQYF
TRBV19	TRBJ1-2	-	CASRWRGNYGYTF
TRBV7-9	TRBJ1-6	-	CASSFLQGPSPLHF
TRBV27	TRBJ2-5	once	CASSSGYQGAGETQYF
TRBV3-1/TRBV3-2	TRBJ2-7	once	CASSQGVRGSSYEQYF